This T cell receptor beta chain originates from a study of OX40 agonist ivuxolimab in advanced cancers. Turning to the study itself: Roughly two fifths of patients had received prior checkpoint inhibitor therapy.

Patients had blood sampled at baseline and again on cycle 4 day 1 and cycle 7 day 1. The assay was immunoSEQ multiplex PCR, and TCRdb's table has in-frame clones only and misses some. The sample includes some 150,000 clones, about nine tenths of them seen just once. This TCR derives from an adult with an advanced solid tumor such as melanoma, head and neck, liver or kidney cancer. Sequencing was performed on CD4+ or CD8+ T cells sorted from blood, taken in a trial of the OX40 agonist ivuxolimab.

The CDR3 loop reads CASSHRDRGSSGANVLTF. The DNA of the CDR3 is TGCGCCAGCAGCCACAGGGACAGGGGCTCCTCTGGGGCCAACGTCCTGACTTTC. This sequence joins TRBV4-1 and TRBJ2-6, with 10 bases fitting TRBD1. The ends lost 3 bases at V and 0 bases at J; junction bases unmatched: 5. The CDR3 loop spans 18 amino acids. CDR1 is MGHRA, CDR2 YSYEKL, per germline.